The 11 T cell receptor beta chains reported below all come from one sample, sequenced in a study of blood T cell repertoires in COVID-19. This table comes from immunoSEQ multiplex PCR, and its TCRdb copy is limited to in-frame clones, with some not included. The profile shows approximately 160,000 clones, 84% of them singletons. Sequencing was performed on peripheral blood. The receptors stem from a man aged 18-30 years with active or convalescent COVID-19.

The genes are TRBV28 and TRBJ1-5; tentative D call: TRBD1 (6 bases). Germline values: CDR1 MDHEN, CDR2 SYDVKM. Trimming took off 5 bases at V and 0 bases at J, with 11 bases between the two ends. The CDR3 runs to 15 residues. CDR3 sequence reads: CASSAQGYSNQPQHF. The CDR3 bases are TGTGCCAGCAGTGCACAGGGATATAGCAATCAGCCCCAGCATTTT.

The rearrangement joins TRBV4-2 to TRBJ2-7, with a tentative D call TRBD2 (5 bases). Germline CDR1 reads LGHNA; CDR2 reads YNFKEQ. CDR3 size: 16 residues. The V and J ends lost 0 bases and 6 bases respectively, with 18 bases between them. CDR3: CASSQDPGIPKGEQYF. CDR3 nucleotide sequence: TGTGCCAGCAGCCAAGACCCCGGGATCCCCAAGGGCGAGCAGTACTTC.

The gene calls are TRBV9 and TRBJ1-4; TRBD1 aligns across 11 bases. The V segment lost 3 bases and the J segment 4 bases; nucleotides outside the gene matches: 8. This CDR3 is built from 17 residues. Looked up from germline, CDR1 is SGDLS and CDR2 is YYNGEE. This CDR3 is CASSETDRGLFNEKLFF. In DNA, the CDR3 is TGTGCCAGCAGCGAAACGGACAGGGGGCTCTTTAATGAAAAACTGTTTTTT.

The chain couples TRBV11-1 to TRBJ1-2; the D is unclear. The CDR3 length is 15 residues. Germline V CDR1 and CDR2: SGHAT, FQDESV (reference sequence). V was shortened by 2 bases and J by 3 bases, with 13 bases between the two germline ends. Written as DNA, the CDR3 is TGTGCCAGCAGCTTATTTACGGGATCCGACTATGGCTACACCTTC. It encodes CASSLFTGSDYGYTF.

The chain combines TRBV30 with TRBJ1-2, with D possibly TRBD1 on 6 matching bases. CDR3 length: 16 amino acids. Germline V gives CDR1 GTSNPN, CDR2 SVGIG (reference sequence). V was shortened by 4 bases and J by 2 bases, with 20 bases between the two germline ends. The CDR3 spells CAWMTRTGLINYGYTF. CDR3 DNA sequence: TGTGCCTGGATGACCCGTACAGGGCTCATCAACTATGGCTACACCTTC.

V and J are TRBV5-1 and TRBJ1-6, with 7 nucleotides matching TRBD1. Germline V CDR1 and CDR2: SGHRS, YFSETQ. The CDR3 is 14 amino acids. Trimming took 4 bases from V and 6 from J; bases not matched to a gene: 4. CDR3 protein: CASSIRDSNSPLHF. The CDR3 coding sequence is TGCGCCAGCAGCATCCGGGACAGTAATTCACCCCTCCACTTT.

With respect to this clone: The same CDR3 can be traced to other DNA sequences in this sample. CDR3 protein: CASSRGYSNQPQHF. CDR3 bases: TGTGCCAGCAGTAGGGGGTATAGCAATCAGCCCCAGCATTTT. The gene calls are TRBV6-5 and TRBJ1-5, with a weak D call TRBD1 (6 bases). The CDR3 consists of 14 residues. The germline V gene encodes CDR1 MNHEY and CDR2 SVGAGI. Deletions cut 5 bases from V and 0 bases from J, with 8 bases between.

This sequence joins TRBV11-3 and TRBJ2-2; D ambiguous. The CDR3 contains 15 residues. Germline lookup yields CDR1 SGHNT and CDR2 YENEEA. Trimming shortened V by 0 bases and J by 2 bases, and 7 bases separated the two germline ends. The CDR3, as DNA: TGTGCCAGCAGCTTAGAGGGCAGTAACACCGGGGAGCTGTTTTTT. Residues: CASSLEGSNTGELFF.

V usage is TRBV21-1 and J usage is TRBJ1-5; TRBD1, as called in the table, went unchecked against the DNA. TRBV21-1 is a listed pseudogene. The CDR3 loop spans 15 amino acids. The CDR3 protein is CASTIRQGPIQPQHF. As DNA, the CDR3 is TGTGCCAGCACCATCCGACAGGGGCCCATTCAGCCCCAGCATTTT.

The genes are TRBV19 and TRBJ2-5, with 16 bases fitting TRBD2. CDR3 length: 18 amino acids. Germline CDR1 and CDR2: LNHDA and SQIVND (reference sequence). With V trimmed by 3 bases and J by 4 bases, 8 bases remained unmatched. The CDR3 spells CASSMGLAGGPSSETQYF. In DNA, the CDR3 is TGTGCCAGTAGTATGGGACTAGCGGGGGGGCCCTCGTCAGAGACCCAGTACTTC.

CDR3 nucleotide sequence: TGTGCCAGCAGCTTAGCGCCGACAGGGTTTAATGAGCAGTTCTTC. Amino acid sequence: CASSLAPTGFNEQFF. The chain combines TRBV7-6 with TRBJ2-1; the match to TRBD1 covers 7 bases. The germline V gene has CDR1 SGHVS and CDR2 FNYEAQ. The CDR3 is 15 amino acids. V dropped 0 bases and J dropped 7; count of bases not matched to a gene: 6.